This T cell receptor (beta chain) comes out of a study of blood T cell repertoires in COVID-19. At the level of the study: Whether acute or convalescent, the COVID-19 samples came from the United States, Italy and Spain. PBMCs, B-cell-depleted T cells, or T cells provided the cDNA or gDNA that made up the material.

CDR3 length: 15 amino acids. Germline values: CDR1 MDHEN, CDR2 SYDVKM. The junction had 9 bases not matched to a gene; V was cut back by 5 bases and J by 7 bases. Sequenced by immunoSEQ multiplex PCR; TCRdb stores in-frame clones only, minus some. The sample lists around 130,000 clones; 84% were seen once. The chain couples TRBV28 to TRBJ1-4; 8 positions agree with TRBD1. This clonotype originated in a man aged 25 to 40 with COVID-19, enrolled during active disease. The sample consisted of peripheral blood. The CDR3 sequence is CASSPGGLGLEKLFF. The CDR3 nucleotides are TGTGCCAGCAGTCCAGGGGGCCTGGGGCTTGAAAAACTGTTTTTT.